This TCR beta chain was obtained from a study of blood T cell repertoires in COVID-19. Study summary: The samples span acute and convalescent COVID-19 from the United States, Italy and Spain. In each case, the material was cDNA or gDNA derived from T cells, B-cell-depleted T cells, or PBMCs.

The CDR3 length is 17 residues. Losses at the gene ends were 5 bases for V and 0 bases for J; bases not matched to a gene: 5. The germline CDR1 and CDR2 sequences are SGHVS and FNYEAQ. This table comes from immunoSEQ multiplex PCR, and its TCRdb copy is limited to in-frame clones, with some not included. The table lists about 170,000 clones, about 88% of them singletons. Sequencing was done on a sample of PBMCs or T cells enriched from blood (not recorded which). The sequence came from a woman between 18 and 29 years old who had recovered from COVID-19. The V and J genes are TRBV7-6 and TRBJ2-3; 13 bases map to TRBD2. The CDR3, as DNA: TGTGCCAGCAGCCTTGGGACTAGCGGGGCTAGCACAGATACGCAGTATTTT. It translates to CASSLGTSGASTDTQYF.